The present T cell receptor beta chain was sequenced within a study of blood T cell repertoires in COVID-19 (dated by TCRdb to 2020 to 2021). Study-wide context: Samples covering the acute and convalescent phases of COVID-19 were provided by collaborators in the United States, Italy and Spain. The material from the prospective study consisted of cDNA or gDNA derived from T cells, B-cell-depleted T cells, or PBMCs. Subjects who had been exposed to COVID-19, were actively infected with it, or had recovered from it provided the deeply sampled blood TCRbeta repertoires that made up the dataset. The repertoires were made available in a free public database intended to serve as a resource for research on the immune response to SARS-CoV-2. The samples were drawn from the first 160 participants of the ongoing ImmuneRACE study and from about 1,200 subjects provided by 6 global collaborators. The sample metadata nearly always contained a de-identified subject ID, COVID-19 status, age in years and sex. Where HLA class I and class II types were available, the types were taken from metadata supplied by the sample provider, not from assay-based typing. On the study overall, not on this receptor specifically: How much clinical and demographic metadata was included differed by source and by participant, and the metadata was provided uncurated.

One collaborating source in Seattle enrolled patients during active infection and followed them longitudinally through the course of disease. Each collaborating institution followed its own protocols to collect whole blood in K2EDTA tubes. For TCRbeta analysis, collaborators shipped samples in one of three forms: frozen whole blood, isolated PBMCs, or DNA extracted from either of those sample types. The germline V gene sets CDR1 to MGHRA and CDR2 to YSYEKL. Germline trimming: 2 bases from V, 4 bases from J; junction bases outside gene matches: 14. The CDR3 covers 18 residues, taking in both the cysteine and the phenylalanine. Left in the record is the CDR3 DNA by itself, 54 bases read in frame from the first base. In the case of this clone: There is no known antigen for this receptor. Base-call qualities are not available, and no considerably larger clone is one nucleotide away.

TCRbeta CDR3 regions were amplified from genomic DNA by means of the immunoSEQ Assay, a bias-controlled multiplex PCR. The source study handled its data this way. Nucleated cell counts per sample were estimated from amplification of reference gene primers within the assay. Sequence reads were collapsed and filtered to measure the absolute abundance of every unique TCRbeta CDR3 rearrangement. For each sample, productive Simpson clonality was calculated by taking the square root of Simpson's diversity index across productive rearrangements. The table comes from immuneACCESS by way of TCRdb, which keeps in-frame sequences with V and J called. Part of the clones is missing from these tables; in studies checked, under half for an unresolved V gene and the rest for unknown reasons. V and J calls and clone size are copied from that table; D and trimming were computed from the DNA. The sample table contains roughly 380,000 clones; only one count was recorded for approximately 91% of them. Around 1.5% of the sample is held by the ten biggest clonotypes.

The source material was peripheral blood. In this chain, TRBV4-1 is recombined with TRBJ2-3; 8 central bases correspond to TRBD2. The origin of this receptor is a woman in her forties with COVID-19, enrolled during active disease. The CDR3 corresponds to CASSQQTGTRRGADTQYF. The nucleotides read TGCGCCAGCAGCCAACAAACCGGGACTAGGAGGGGGGCAGATACGCAGTATTTT.